This TCR beta chain was recovered during a study of blood T cell repertoires in COVID-19. Study in general: Acute and convalescent COVID-19 specimens originated in the United States, Italy and Spain.

The CDR3 contains 13 residues. Trimming pared 5 bases from V and 5 bases from J, leaving 10 bases between. Germline-derived CDR1 and CDR2 are SGHNT and YYREEE (reference sequence). The repertoire was sequenced with immunoSEQ multiplex PCR; TCRdb's copy has only in-frame clones and lacks some. Among around 87,000 clones listed, about 90% were seen once. What was sequenced was peripheral blood. This clonotype was obtained from a human donor with active COVID-19. The donor label of this sample is uncertain. The chain combines TRBV5-4 with TRBJ2-2; D not resolved. The CDR3 DNA reads as TGTGCCAGCAGGGAGAAGCAGACCGGGGAGCTGTTTTTT. Residues: CASREKQTGELFF.